This T cell receptor (beta chain) was observed in a study of CXCR3-negative and CXCR3-positive naive CD8 T cells. Study-wide results and caveats: CXCR3-positive naive cells had TRB CDR3s that were more hydrophobic than CXCR3-negative naive cells had. Both naive subsets, CXCR3-negative and CXCR3-positive, displayed similar TRBV-TRBJ usage, unlike memory cells.

TRB cDNA was prepared as libraries by UMI-labeled 5' RACE. TCRdb re-called the 5' RACE reads; every CDR3 protein appears as one record, without DNA. This repertoire comprises approximately 8,800 distinct CDR3 sequences; its ten largest clones make up 2%. The CDR3 has 13 residues. Germline V CDR1 and CDR2: MRHNA, SNTAGT. This clonotype is identified as medium-sized from frequency. What it binds is unknown. V and J are TRBV6-4 and TRBJ1-2. The clonotype comes from a human donor in good health. Some clones in this sample may be carry-over from other donors' samples. Sequencing used naive CXCR3+ CD8+ T cells from blood. Sample subset: CD45RO-CCR7+CD27+CD95- naive CD8+ T cells expressing CXCR3 (TNR3+). The CDR3 reads CASSEEGSYGYTF.